Below, 19 T cell receptor beta chains from the same sample are listed, as sequenced in a study of CD8+CD57+ T cells in acquired aplastic anemia. Genomic DNA templated the TCR beta VDJ and CDR3 profiling. TCRdb ran MiXCR on the reads and lists one entry per CDR3 protein. The table has about 160,000 distinct CDR3 sequences, about 48% seen once; the top ten hold approximately 1.1%. The material sequenced was sorted CD4+, CD8+, or CD8+CD57+ T cells (not recorded which) from PBMCs. These receptors all come from a human donor in good health.

This clonotype was picked up many times. The chain joins TRBV20-1 to TRBJ2-5; the D gene is possibly TRBD1 (7 bases). Trimming took off 4 bases at V and 5 bases at J, with 14 bases between the two ends. The germline CDR1 and CDR2 sequences are DFQATT and SNEGSKA (reference sequence). The CDR3 has 13 amino acids. This CDR3 reads CSAKRLGGETQYF. The CDR3 DNA is TGCAGTGCTAAAAGACTAGGGGGCGAGACCCAGTACTTC.

The chain combines TRBV5-1 with TRBJ2-2, with 12 bases matching TRBD2. This CDR3 is 16 amino acids long. The V gene end was trimmed by 4 bases and the J gene end by 4 bases; junction bases not matched to a gene: 5. Looked up from germline, CDR1 is SGHRS and CDR2 is YFSETQ. In DNA, the CDR3 is TGCGCCAGCAGCCCAGGACTAGCGGGGAGCACCGGGGAGCTGTTTTTT. Its protein is CASSPGLAGSTGELFF. Full variable domain (remainder filled in from reference TRBV5-1 and TRBJ2-2): KAGVTQTPRYLIKTRGQQVTLSCSPISGHRSVSWYQQTPGQGLQFLFEYFSETQRNKGNFPGRFSGRQFSNSRSEMNVSTLELGDSALYLCASSPGLAGSTGELFFGEGSRLTVL.

This clonotype was detected ten times or more. This chain uses TRBV10-2 with TRBJ1-3, with TRBD1 matching over 8 bases. The CDR3 contains 14 residues. Germline V CDR1 and CDR2: WSHSY, SAAADI. V lost 5 bases to trimming and J lost 3 bases; unmatched junction nucleotides: 3. CDR3 in DNA: TGCGCCAGCAGTCGGGGACAGGATGGAAACACCATATATTTT. Residues: CASSRGQDGNTIYF.

This clonotype has a count of ten or more. CDR3 sequence reads: CASMVAGQETQYF. In DNA form, the CDR3 reads TGCGCCAGCATGGTGGCGGGCCAAGAGACCCAGTACTTC. This chain connects TRBV5-1 to TRBJ2-5; possibly TRBD2 for D (5 bases). The CDR3 extends over 13 amino acids. CDR1 is SGHRS, CDR2 YFSETQ, per germline. V was cut by 6 bases and J by 1 base, with 10 bases left in between. Full variable domain (missing parts from reference TRBV5-1 and TRBJ2-5): KAGVTQTPRYLIKTRGQQVTLSCSPISGHRSVSWYQQTPGQGLQFLFEYFSETQRNKGNFPGRFSGRQFSNSRSEMNVSTLELGDSALYLCASMVAGQETQYFGPGTRLLVL.

The rearrangement links TRBV29-1 to TRBJ1-1, with a weak D call TRBD1 (5 bases). V lost 3 bases and J lost 0, with 11 bases in between. Looked up from germline, CDR1 is SQVTM and CDR2 is ANQGSEA. The CDR3 extends over 14 amino acids. The CDR3 nucleotides read TGCAGCGTTGACGCGGCGGGGCTGAACACTGAAGCTTTCTTT. Amino acids: CSVDAAGLNTEAFF.

On this clonotype itself: It may be a read error: a sequence one base away is much more abundant. The J gene is TRBJ1-4, the V gene TRBV7-9, with 8 bases fitting TRBD1. This CDR3 is built from 15 residues. The trim removed 3 bases at V and 4 bases at J, leaving 4 bases unmatched. Looked up from germline, CDR1 is SEHNR and CDR2 is FQNEAQ (reference sequence). CDR3 loop: CASSLGTGNNEKLFF. As DNA, the CDR3 is TGTGCCAGCAGCTTGGGGACAGGTAATAATGAAAAACTGTTTTTT.

This clonotype was counted between two and nine times. The V call is TRBV7-2, the J call TRBJ2-7; 11 bases match TRBD2. J was trimmed by 5 bases and V by 5 bases; bases with no gene match: 8. CDR1 is SGHTA and CDR2 is FQGNSA in the germline V gene. The CDR3 is 15 residues long. CDR3 in amino acids: CASSATSGIRDEQYF. In DNA, the CDR3 is TGTGCCAGCAGCGCGACTAGCGGGATTCGCGACGAGCAGTACTTC. The entire variable domain, with the rest obtained from reference TRBV7-2 and TRBJ2-7, is as follows: GAGVSQSPSNKVTEKGKDVELRCDPISGHTALYWYRQSLGQGLEFLIYFQGNSAPDKSGLPSDRFSAERTGGSVSTLTIQRTQQEDSAVYLCASSATSGIRDEQYFGPGTRLTVT.

This CDR3 reads CASSLYGGDTQYF. The CDR3 nucleotides read TGTGCCAGCAGCTTATACGGGGGAGATACGCAGTATTTT. J is TRBJ2-3 and V is TRBV7-9, with TRBD2 as a possible D gene (6 bases). The CDR3 covers 13 residues. V shed 2 bases and J shed 5 bases, with 8 bases lying between them. Germline-derived CDR1 and CDR2 are SEHNR and FQNEAQ (reference sequence).

This clonotype came up many times. The chain combines TRBV6-5 with TRBJ2-7; 9 bases are shared with TRBD2. Germline CDR1 and CDR2: MNHEY and SVGAGI. The CDR3 sequence is 15 residues long. V shed 0 bases, J shed 2 bases, and the junction held 2 bases outside the gene matches. The CDR3 is CASSYSLAGPYEQYF. As DNA, the CDR3 is TGTGCCAGCAGTTACTCGCTAGCGGGGCCCTACGAGCAGTACTTC.

This clonotype was counted at least ten times. The chain links TRBV7-9 to TRBJ1-1, with D possibly matching TRBD1 (6 bases). Germline-derived CDR1 and CDR2 are SEHNR and FQNEAQ (reference sequence). V was cut by 6 bases and J by 0 bases, with 11 bases left in between. CDR3 length: 14 amino acids. The CDR3 loop is CASSLDSVNTEAFF. DNA for the CDR3: TGTGCCAGCAGTCTGGACAGCGTGAACACTGAAGCTTTCTTT.

The chain is built from TRBV6-5 and TRBJ1-2, with D possibly being TRBD1 (5 bases). V was cut by 3 bases and J by 7 bases, with 9 bases left in between. The V gene's germline CDR1 is MNHEY and CDR2 SVGAGI. The CDR3 totals 12 residues. CDR3 amino acids: CASSYSGAGYTF. DNA for the CDR3: TGTGCCAGCAGTTATTCTGGGGCTGGCTACACCTTC.

This clonotype has a count of ten or more. The chain carries TRBV6-4 and TRBJ1-2; D is ambiguous. CDR3 size: 15 residues. Deletions cut 2 bases from V and 1 base from J, with 11 bases between. Germline V gives CDR1 MRHNA, CDR2 SNTAGT. DNA for the CDR3: TGTGCCAGCAGTGACAGCTTCAGGAGTAACTATGGCTACACCTTC. It encodes CASSDSFRSNYGYTF.

This clonotype showed up many times. The J gene is TRBJ2-6, the V gene TRBV25-1; the match to TRBD1 covers 8 bases. The CDR3 contains 17 residues. The germline gives CDR1 MGHDK, CDR2 SYGVNS. The trim removed 5 bases at V and 0 bases at J, leaving 6 bases unmatched. The CDR3 sequence: CASSPRTGISGANVLTF. The CDR3 DNA sequence: TGTGCCAGCAGTCCGAGGACAGGGATCTCTGGGGCCAACGTCCTGACTTTC.

The CDR3 protein is CASSYFSGPGQPQHF. The CDR3 DNA sequence: TGTGCCAGCAGTTACTTTAGCGGGCCAGGGCAGCCCCAGCATTTT. The chain uses TRBV6-5 and TRBJ1-5, with a possible D match to TRBD1 (5 bases). The CDR3 is 15 amino acids. The germline V and J ends were trimmed by 1 base and 7 bases, with 14 bases remaining between them. Germline CDR1 and CDR2: MNHEY and SVGAGI.

This clonotype was seen ten or more times. V gene TRBV9 combines with J gene TRBJ2-1; D uncertain. From germline, CDR1 is SGDLS and CDR2 YYNGEE. The V end lost 1 base, the J end lost 2 bases, and 10 bases lay between the germline ends. The CDR3 contains 15 residues. This CDR3 reads CASSVTTLTYNEQFF. CDR3 nucleotide sequence: TGTGCCAGCAGCGTAACTACCCTAACCTACAATGAGCAGTTCTTC.

CDR3 amino acids: CASSPRGQEAEAFF. CDR3 DNA sequence: TGTGCCAGCTCACCGAGAGGGCAGGAGGCTGAAGCTTTCTTT. The rearrangement joins TRBV18 to TRBJ1-1; no firm D call. CDR1 and CDR2 (germline): KGHSH, LQKENI. With 3 bases removed from V and 6 bases from J, the gap between germline ends came to 14 bases. CDR3 size: 14 residues.

This clonotype was observed a handful of times. The V and J genes are TRBV20-1 and TRBJ2-4, with unresolved D. Trimming took 4 bases from V and 8 from J, leaving 9 bases between them. CDR1 is DFQATT, CDR2 SNEGSKA, per germline (reference sequence). The CDR3 extends over 11 amino acids. For the CDR3, the DNA is TGCAGTGCTACTAGGGCGGACATTCAGTACTTC. Its translation is CSATRADIQYF.

This clonotype was observed at least ten times. The chain is built from TRBV7-8 and TRBJ2-1; TRBD1 matches at 8 bases. Germline CDR1 reads SGHVS; CDR2 reads FQNEAQ. Trimming removed 5 bases from V and 9 bases from J; junction bases left unmatched: 12. This CDR3 comprises 15 residues. The CDR3 spells CASSPSGQGQGEQFF. The CDR3 nucleotides are TGTGCCAGCAGCCCCTCCGGACAGGGTCAGGGTGAGCAGTTCTTC.

In its sample, this clonotype was seen many times. The rearrangement uses TRBV6-5 and TRBJ1-1, with TRBD1 matching over 8 bases. Germline trimming cut 0 bases from V and 6 bases from J; bases unmatched to any gene: 3. This CDR3 spans 14 amino acids. Germline CDR1 and CDR2: MNHEY and SVGAGI. This CDR3 is CASSYSDRGAEAFF. The CDR3 region has the DNA TGTGCCAGCAGTTACTCAGACAGGGGTGCTGAAGCTTTCTTT.